Shown below are 26 T cell receptor beta chains from a single sample sequenced in a study of blood T cells in healthy people across ages. Combining a sample-barcoded 5' primer with a J-beta primer mix, a second PCR ran for roughly 7 to 11 cycles. MiXCR, run by TCRdb on the 5' RACE reads, gives a single entry per CDR3 protein. The table includes hundreds of thousands of distinct CDR3 sequences, 20% to 30% detected once. These same records also appear under a second study, on T cells of mothers and their children.

Sample: blood. These receptors all come from a boy younger than 18 in good health.

The chain joins TRBV20-1 to TRBJ2-3, with 9 positions matching TRBD1. Unmatched junction bases numbered 12, after V lost 7 bases and J lost 4 bases. This CDR3 region has 15 residues. CDR1 DFQATT and CDR2 SNEGSKA come from the germline V gene (reference sequence). Here the CDR3 reads CSVPSRDRVSDTQYF. CDR3 nucleotide sequence: TGCAGTGTCCCCTCCCGGGACAGGGTATCAGATACGCAGTATTTT.

The chain joins TRBV13 to TRBJ2-7; D ambiguous. In germline, CDR1 is PRHDT, CDR2 FYEKMQ (reference sequence). Trimming left V 2 bases short and J 4 bases short, with 6 bases between. The CDR3 runs to 12 residues. The CDR3 spells CASSLLKYEQYF. In DNA, the CDR3 is TGTGCCAGCAGCTTACTCAAATACGAGCAGTACTTC.

This clonotype has a handful of counts. This chain links TRBV5-1 with TRBJ2-6, with TRBD2 matching over 8 bases. This CDR3 is 18 amino acids long. Germline loops: CDR1 SGHRS, CDR2 YFSETQ. V lost 4 bases to trimming and J lost 0 bases; unmatched junction nucleotides: 9. CDR3 DNA: TGCGCCAGCAGCACCCGACTAGCGCGGGACTCTGGGGCCAACGTCCTGACTTTC. This encodes CASSTRLARDSGANVLTF.

This clonotype turned up a few times. This rearrangement joins TRBV20-1 to TRBJ2-7; D remains unclear. From germline, CDR1 is DFQATT and CDR2 SNEGSKA (reference sequence). With 3 bases removed from V and 0 bases from J, the gap between germline ends came to 9 bases. The CDR3 has 13 amino acids. CDR3 protein: CSARVRSSYEQYF. In DNA form, the CDR3 reads TGCAGTGCTAGGGTCAGGAGCTCCTACGAGCAGTACTTC.

This clonotype has a handful of counts. This chain connects TRBV5-1 to TRBJ2-5, with D unclear. Trimming stripped 6 bases from V and 10 bases from J, with 13 bases between. The CDR3 loop spans 11 amino acids. Germline loops: CDR1 SGHRS, CDR2 YFSETQ. The CDR3 loop is CASMGSVDQYF. The CDR3 DNA reads TGCGCCAGCATGGGATCAGTCGACCAGTACTTC.

Remarks on this clonotype: The conserved final phenylalanine or tryptophan is absent from the CDR3, which likely points to a read error. The limits of the CDR3 on the DNA are not certain, so only TCRdb's listed CDR3 is given. V gene TRBV12-3 or TRBV12-4 combines with J gene TRBJ2-3; the table assigns TRBD2, which was not confirmed against the DNA. The CDR3 is 16 residues long, counting both termini. CDR3 sequence: CASSVSGGGGADMEYS.

This clonotype has just a few counts. The rearrangement joins TRBV6-2 or TRBV6-3 to TRBJ2-7; D assignment may be TRBD1 or TRBD2 (5 bases each). CDR3 length: 14 residues. Between the trimmed V and J ends, which lost 5 bases and 2 bases, there was a span of 13 bases. CDR1 is MNHEY, CDR2 SVGEGT, per germline. The CDR3 DNA reads as TGTGCCAGCAGTCCCGATGGGGGACCCTACGAGCAGTACTTC. This encodes CASSPDGGPYEQYF.

The chain combines TRBV5-1 with TRBJ1-2; D gene unclear. Germline V lookup: CDR1 SGHRS, CDR2 YFSETQ. The CDR3 is 13 residues long. The V gene lost 0 bases and the J gene lost 4 bases, with 7 bases spanning the gap. CDR3 sequence (DNA): TGCGCCAGCAGCTTGGCCGAGACCTATGGCTACACCTTC. Translation: CASSLAETYGYTF.

In DNA, the CDR3 is TGTGCCAGCAGTCCCCACGGACAGATCACAGATACGCAGTATTTT. The encoded protein is CASSPHGQITDTQYF. The chain carries TRBV12-3 or TRBV12-4 and TRBJ2-3; perhaps TRBD1 as D (6 bases). Trimming took off 5 bases at V and 2 bases at J, with 14 bases between the two ends. CDR3 length: 15 residues.

The CDR3, as DNA: TGTGCCAGCAGCTTAGCGGGGGTTTCTTTCGAGACCCAGTACTTC. Translation: CASSLAGVSFETQYF. The chain uses TRBV7-9 and TRBJ2-5, with D perhaps TRBD1 or TRBD2 (5 bases each). This CDR3 region has 15 residues. The V end was cut by 0 bases, the J end by 5 bases, with 13 bases between. Germline CDR1 reads SEHNR; CDR2 reads FQNEAQ (reference sequence).

The rearrangement links TRBV29-1 to TRBJ2-7; the match to TRBD1 covers 7 bases. CDR3 size: 14 residues. In germline, CDR1 is SQVTM, CDR2 ANQGSEA. J was trimmed by 5 bases and V by 3 bases; bases with no gene match: 10. This CDR3 is CSVEKTGSLNEQYF. The CDR3 region has the DNA TGCAGCGTTGAGAAGACAGGGAGTTTGAACGAGCAGTACTTC.

In this sample, this clonotype turned up a few times. This chain links TRBV20-1 with TRBJ1-4; D might be TRBD1 (6 bases). Germline CDR1 is DFQATT and CDR2 is SNEGSKA (reference sequence). The ends were cut back, 6 bases at V and 0 bases at J, with 11 bases in the middle. The CDR3 runs 14 residues. CDR3 nucleotides: TGCAGTGCCAACCCAGGGGCAACTAATGAAAAACTGTTTTTT. Its translation is CSANPGATNEKLFF.

This chain joins TRBV5-1 and TRBJ2-5; TRBD2 is a possible D gene (6 bases). Germline values: CDR1 SGHRS, CDR2 YFSETQ. The CDR3 is 13 amino acids. The V and J ends lost 7 bases and 2 bases respectively, with 12 bases between them. CDR3 sequence reads: CASHLAVQETQYF. CDR3 in DNA: TGCGCCAGCCACTTAGCGGTTCAAGAGACCCAGTACTTC.

The chain has TRBV20-1 and TRBJ2-7; D ambiguous. Germline V gene sequence: CDR1 DFQATT, CDR2 SNEGSKA (reference sequence). The CDR3 runs to 14 residues. The V and J ends lost 0 bases and 2 bases respectively, with 11 bases between them. CDR3 loop: CSARDGSVAYEQYF. The CDR3 nucleotides are TGCAGTGCTAGAGATGGGTCAGTAGCCTACGAGCAGTACTTC.

The gene calls are TRBV11-2 and TRBJ2-5; 9 bases match TRBD2. Germline assignment: CDR1 SGHAT and CDR2 FQNNGV. This CDR3 has 16 residues. The V segment lost 1 base and the J segment 2 bases; nucleotides outside the gene matches: 5. The CDR3 loop is CASSLVRLAGQETQYF. In DNA form, the CDR3 reads TGTGCCAGCAGCTTAGTTCGGCTAGCGGGGCAAGAGACCCAGTACTTC.

The chain employs TRBV19 and TRBJ1-4; tentative D call: TRBD1 (6 bases). This CDR3 comprises 15 residues. The V and J ends lost 5 bases and 5 bases respectively, with 15 bases between them. Germline loops: CDR1 LNHDA, CDR2 SQIVND (reference sequence). The CDR3 region has the DNA TGTGCCAGTAGTGCGAACAGGGTCCTGAATGAAAAACTGTTTTTT. The encoded protein is CASSANRVLNEKLFF.

This rearrangement joins TRBV13 to TRBJ1-1, with no clear D. Germline loops: CDR1 PRHDT, CDR2 FYEKMQ (reference sequence). Trimming left V 5 bases short and J 3 bases short, with 10 bases between. This CDR3 is 13 amino acids long. The CDR3 DNA follows: TGTGCCAGCAGCCCCCGGACTTACACTGAAGCTTTCTTT. Residues: CASSPRTYTEAFF.

There are a few counts of this clonotype. The chain joins TRBV20-1 to TRBJ2-7, with 8 bases matching TRBD1. The trim removed 6 bases at V and 1 base at J, leaving 14 bases unmatched. Germline lookup yields CDR1 DFQATT and CDR2 SNEGSKA (reference sequence). This CDR3 has 16 amino acids. CDR3 sequence reads: CSATPIPGQESYEQYF. CDR3 bases: TGCAGTGCCACTCCGATCCCGGGACAGGAGTCCTACGAGCAGTACTTC.

The chain has TRBV7-8 and TRBJ2-5; D possibly corresponds to TRBD2 (7 bases). The CDR3 is 15 residues long. Germline lookup yields CDR1 SGHVS and CDR2 FQNEAQ. Trimming took off 3 bases at V and 5 bases at J, with 16 bases between the two ends. The CDR3: CASSLRGGPPETQYF. For the CDR3, the DNA is TGTGCCAGCAGCTTGAGGGGGGGACCTCCGGAGACCCAGTACTTC.

The chain is built from TRBV20-1 and TRBJ2-5; 7 nucleotides line up with TRBD1. The CDR3 consists of 13 residues. Per the germline V gene, CDR1 is DFQATT and CDR2 is SNEGSKA (reference sequence). The J segment lost 3 bases and the V segment lost 5 bases, leaving 6 bases of the junction unmatched. This CDR3 is CSAFPGQKETQYF. For the CDR3, the DNA is TGCAGTGCTTTCCCGGGACAGAAAGAGACCCAGTACTTC.

This sequence joins TRBV20-1 and TRBJ2-5; no clear D gene. The end of the DNA is better explained by TRBJ2-7, so the J call may be wrong. Per the germline V gene, CDR1 is DFQATT and CDR2 is SNEGSKA (reference sequence). The CDR3 totals 13 residues. This CDR3 is CSARDQAAYEQYF. The CDR3 coding sequence is TGCAGTGCTAGAGATCAGGCGGCCTACGAGCAGTACTTC.

V is TRBV24-1 and J is TRBJ2-4; a weak D match, TRBD2 (6 bases). Trimming shortened V by 4 bases and J by 6 bases, and 12 bases separated the two germline ends. Germline-derived CDR1 and CDR2 are KGHDR and SFDVKD. The CDR3 covers 14 residues. The CDR3 reads CATSDGREVNIQYF. The CDR3 DNA is TGTGCCACCAGTGACGGAAGGGAGGTAAACATTCAGTACTTC.

J is TRBJ2-6 and V is TRBV28; the D gene is possibly TRBD2 (6 bases). Germline assignment: CDR1 MDHEN and CDR2 SYDVKM. The germline V and J ends were trimmed by 7 bases and 4 bases, with 14 bases remaining between them. The CDR3 is 15 amino acids. DNA of the CDR3: TGTGCCAGCACTCAAACCCGGGGGGGGGCCAACGTCCTGACTTTC. Translating it yields CASTQTRGGANVLTF.

Worth noting for this clonotype: The junction departs from the called germline gene at one end, perhaps through a read error. J is TRBJ2-6 and V is TRBV20-1, with D maybe TRBD1 (6 bases). CDR1 and CDR2 (germline): DFQATT, SNEGSKA (reference sequence). The CDR3 consists of 15 residues. The CDR3 spells CSAGDPGVGANVLTF. In DNA, the CDR3 is TGCAGTGCTGGAGACCCAGGGGTCGGGGCCAACGTCCTGACTTTC.

The V gene is TRBV5-1, the J gene TRBJ2-5; D might be TRBD2 (5 bases). This CDR3 has 13 residues. Trimming left V 6 bases short and J 5 bases short, with 14 bases between. Germline V CDR1 and CDR2: SGHRS, YFSETQ. DNA of the CDR3: TGCGCCAGCACCATCCCGGGGAAGGAGACCCAGTACTTC. Translating it yields CASTIPGKETQYF.

This clonotype has a single count. The chain has TRBV2 and TRBJ1-5; D remains ambiguous. The CDR3 is 16 residues long. V was clipped by 6 bases and J by 4 bases, with 19 bases between them. Per germline, CDR1 SNHLY and CDR2 FYNNEI. CDR3 loop: CASSAPSDDPNQPQHF. DNA for the CDR3: TGTGCCAGCAGCGCCCCCTCGGACGATCCTAATCAGCCCCAGCATTTT.